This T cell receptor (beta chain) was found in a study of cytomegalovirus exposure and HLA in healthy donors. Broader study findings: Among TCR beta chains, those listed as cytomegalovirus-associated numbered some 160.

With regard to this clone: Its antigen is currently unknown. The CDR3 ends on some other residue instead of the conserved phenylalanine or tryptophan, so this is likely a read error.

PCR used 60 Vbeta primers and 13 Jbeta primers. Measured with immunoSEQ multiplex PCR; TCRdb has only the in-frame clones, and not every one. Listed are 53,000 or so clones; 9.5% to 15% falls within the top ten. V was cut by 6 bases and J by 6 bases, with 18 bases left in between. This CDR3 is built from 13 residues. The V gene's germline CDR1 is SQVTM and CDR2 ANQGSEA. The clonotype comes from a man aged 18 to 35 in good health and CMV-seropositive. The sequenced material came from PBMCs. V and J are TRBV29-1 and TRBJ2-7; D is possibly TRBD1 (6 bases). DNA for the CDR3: TGCAGCGTCCGGACGGCAGGGGACGGCGAGCAGTACCTC. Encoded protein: CSVRTAGDGEQYL.